These 2 T cell receptor beta chains were sequenced from one sample in a study of early T cells in non-severe SARS-CoV-2 infection. TCRdb reprocessed the 5' RACE reads with MiXCR, giving one entry per CDR3 protein. In the table there are about 64,000 distinct CDR3 sequences, 20% of which are singletons. Specimen: whole blood, collected at baseline. The receptors were sampled from an adult who was a healthcare worker with PCR-confirmed SARS-CoV-2 infection or an uninfected control (not recorded which).

V and J are TRBV20-1 and TRBJ2-5; D perhaps matches TRBD2 (5 bases). The ends were cut back, 6 bases at V and 3 bases at J, with 20 bases in the middle. CDR1 DFQATT and CDR2 SNEGSKA come from the germline V gene (reference sequence). The CDR3 is 15 amino acids. CDR3 DNA sequence: TGCAGTGCCTCAGAGGGCCGATCGGGAAAAGAGACCCAGTACTTC. It is translated as CSASEGRSGKETQYF.

This clonotype has just a few counts. The chain joins TRBV19 to TRBJ2-2; 10 nucleotides agree with TRBD1. The CDR3 contains 15 residues. V was clipped by 6 bases and J by 3 bases; unmatched bases: 4. Germline CDR1 and CDR2: LNHDA and SQIVND (reference sequence). The CDR3 sequence is CASRRTGGYTGELFF. As DNA, the CDR3 is TGTGCCAGTAGACGGACAGGGGGTTACACCGGGGAGCTGTTTTTT.